This TCR beta chain comes out of a study of T cells in localized non-small cell lung cancer. The germline V gene has CDR1 KGHSH and CDR2 LQKENI. The CDR3 length is 14 residues. Germline trimming cut 4 bases from V and 3 bases from J; bases unmatched to any gene: 5. Profiled with immunoSEQ multiplex PCR; TCRdb holds only in-frame clones, not every one. The sample contains some 35,000 clones, 90% to 95% of which appear only once. The gene calls are TRBV18 and TRBJ2-7; 8 bases agree with TRBD1. Here the sequenced sample was peripheral blood, taken before any cancer treatment. The TCR comes from a female donor older than 55 with stage I lung adenocarcinoma. The CDR3 protein is CASSREQGDYEQYF. CDR3 coding DNA: TGTGCCAGCTCACGGGAACAGGGGGACTACGAGCAGTACTTC.